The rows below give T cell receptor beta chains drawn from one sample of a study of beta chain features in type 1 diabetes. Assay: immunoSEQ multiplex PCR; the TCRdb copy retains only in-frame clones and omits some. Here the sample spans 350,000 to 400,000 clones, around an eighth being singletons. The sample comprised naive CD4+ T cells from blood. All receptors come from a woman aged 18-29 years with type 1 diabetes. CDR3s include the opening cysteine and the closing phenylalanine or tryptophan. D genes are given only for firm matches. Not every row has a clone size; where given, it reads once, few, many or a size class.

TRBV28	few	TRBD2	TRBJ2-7	TGTGCCAGCAGGCCCTCCCTAGCGGGGACCTACGAGCAGTACTTC	CASRPSLAGTYEQYF
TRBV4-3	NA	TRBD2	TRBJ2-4	TGCGCCAGCAGCCAAGAAGAAGGGACTAGCGGGGGGAACGAAAACATTCAGTACTTC	CASSQEEGTSGGNENIQYF
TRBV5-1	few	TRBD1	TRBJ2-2	TGCGCCAGCAGCTTGGGGACAGGCCCAGGGACCGGGGAGCTGTTTTTT	CASSLGTGPGTGELFF
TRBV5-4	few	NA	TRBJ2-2	TGTGCCAGCAGCTTGGCCCAGGGAAGGAGCACCGGGGAGCTGTTTTTT	CASSLAQGRSTGELFF
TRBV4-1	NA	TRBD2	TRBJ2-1	TGCGCCAGCAGCCCCCGGGGGAGCGGGAGGGCCCGGAATGAGCAGTTCTTC	CASSPRGSGRARNEQFF
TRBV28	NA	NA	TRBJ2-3	TGTGCCAGCATCGCCCTAGTAACGGGATCCAATACGCAGTATTTT	CASIALVTGSNTQYF
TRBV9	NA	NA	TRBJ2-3	TGTGCCAGCAGCGTAGACCCAGGCCCAGATACGCAGTATTTT	CASSVDPGPDTQYF
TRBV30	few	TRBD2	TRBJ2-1	TGTGCCTGGAGTGGGTCTAGCGGCCACAATGAGCAGTTCTTC	CAWSGSSGHNEQFF
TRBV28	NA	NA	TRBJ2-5	TGTGCCAGCAGTTTGGGTGCGGGCCAAGAGACCCAGTACTTC	CASSLGAGQETQYF
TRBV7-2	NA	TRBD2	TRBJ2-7	TGTGCCAGCAGCTATCTAGCGGGGGCCTACGAGCAGTACTTC	CASSYLAGAYEQYF
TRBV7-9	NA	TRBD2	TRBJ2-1	TGTGCCAGCAGCCGATCTAGCGGGGGGGCCCAGTTCTTC	CASSRSSGGAQFF
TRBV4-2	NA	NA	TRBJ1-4	TGTGCCAGCAGCCAAGCCGAGGGTGCCAATGAAAAACTGTTTTTT	CASSQAEGANEKLFF
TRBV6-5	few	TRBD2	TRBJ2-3	TGTGCCAGCAGTTACGGTGCTAGCGGAAACACAGATACGCAGTATTTT	CASSYGASGNTDTQYF
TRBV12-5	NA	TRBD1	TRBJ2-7	TGTGCTAGTGTCACGGACAGGTCCTACGAGCAGTACTTC	CASVTDRSYEQYF
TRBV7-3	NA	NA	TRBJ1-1	TGTGCCAGCAGCTTAAGTCATGGCGGGACTGAAGCTTTCTTT	CASSLSHGGTEAFF
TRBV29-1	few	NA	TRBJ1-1	TGCAGCGTTGCCCCCGGGACTGAAGCTTTCTTT	CSVAPGTEAFF
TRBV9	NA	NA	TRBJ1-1	TGTGCCAGCAGCGTAGGCCGGAGCATGAACACTGAAGCTTTCTTT	CASSVGRSMNTEAFF
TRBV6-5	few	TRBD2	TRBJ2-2	TGTGCCAGCAGTTACCGGACTAGCGTAGTCGGGGAGCTGTTTTTT	CASSYRTSVVGELFF
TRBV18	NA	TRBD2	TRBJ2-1	TGTGCCAGCTCACGAGCGGGAGGTAAAAATGAGCAGTTCTTC	CASSRAGGKNEQFF
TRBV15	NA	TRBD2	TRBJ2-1	TGTGCCACCCACCGGGGGACTAGCGGGAGCCGAGAGCAGTTCTTC	CATHRGTSGSREQFF
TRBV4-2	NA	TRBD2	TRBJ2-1	TGTGCCAGCAGCCAAGTACGGCTAGCGGGAGTAGATGAGCAGTTCTTC	CASSQVRLAGVDEQFF
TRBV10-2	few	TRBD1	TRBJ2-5	TGCGCCAGCAGACAGGACAGGGGGACTTTAGAGACCCAGTACTTC	CASRQDRGTLETQYF
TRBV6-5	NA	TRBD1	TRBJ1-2	TGTGCCAGCAACACCGGGACAGAGTATGGCTACACCTTC	CASNTGTEYGYTF
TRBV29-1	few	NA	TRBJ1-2	TGCAGCGTTGAAGCGGGGGGGAGTGGCTATGGCTACACCTTC	CSVEAGGSGYGYTF
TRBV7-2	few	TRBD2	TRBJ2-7	TGTGCCAGCAGCATCGGGGGGGGAAATTACGAGCAGTACTTC	CASSIGGGNYEQYF
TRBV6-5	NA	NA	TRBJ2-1	TGTGCCAGCAGGGCCAGGGAAGCGCATGAGCAGTTCTTC	CASRAREAHEQFF
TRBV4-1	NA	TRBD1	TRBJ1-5	TGCGCCAGCAGCCGACAGGGTAATCAGCCCCAGCATTTT	CASSRQGNQPQHF
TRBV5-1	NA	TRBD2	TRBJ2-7	TGCGCCAGCAGCTCCCTAGCGGGGAGCTCCTACGAGCAGTACTTC	CASSSLAGSSYEQYF
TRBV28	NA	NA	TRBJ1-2	TGTGCCAGCAGTACCCCAGGGGAGGGCGACTATGGCTACACCTTC	CASSTPGEGDYGYTF
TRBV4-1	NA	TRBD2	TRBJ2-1	TGCGCCAGCAGCCAAGAATTCTCGTTAGGCCGGGGGGGTGAGCAGTTCTTC	CASSQEFSLGRGGEQFF
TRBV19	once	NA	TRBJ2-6	TGTGCCAGTAGTATAGATCGGAGCCCGGGGGCCAACGTCCTGACTTTC	CASSIDRSPGANVLTF
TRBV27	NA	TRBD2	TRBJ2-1	TGTGCCAGCAGCCTTGTAGTGGCGGGAGGCAATGAGCAGTTCTTC	CASSLVVAGGNEQFF
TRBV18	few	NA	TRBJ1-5	TGTGCCAGCTCACCGGGCCGCAATCAGCCCCAGCATTTT	CASSPGRNQPQHF
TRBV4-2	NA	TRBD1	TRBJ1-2	TGTGCCAGCAGCTCTCGGGACAGGGGAAACGGCTACACCTTC	CASSSRDRGNGYTF
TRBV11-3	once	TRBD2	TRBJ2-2	TGTGCCAGCAGCCCCGGGGGGGGCAAAACCGGGGAGCTGTTTTTT	CASSPGGGKTGELFF
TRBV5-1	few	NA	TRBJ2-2	TGCGCCAGCAGGACCCCGGGGGGCTCTCTGAACACCGGGGAGCTGTTTTTT	CASRTPGGSLNTGELFF
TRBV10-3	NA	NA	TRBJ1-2	TGTGCCATGGCCAGGGACGGACTATATGGCTACACCTTC	CAMARDGLYGYTF
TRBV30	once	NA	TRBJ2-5	TGTGCCTGGAGTGGATACGGGACCCAGTACTTC	CAWSGYGTQYF
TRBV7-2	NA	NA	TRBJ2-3	TGTGCCAGCCGTGGGGCGAGCACAGATACGCAGTATTTT	CASRGASTDTQYF
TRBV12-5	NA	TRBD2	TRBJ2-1	TGTGCTAGTGGTTTGGTTTCCGGACTAGCGGGAGGGCATGAGCAGTTCTTC	CASGLVSGLAGGHEQFF
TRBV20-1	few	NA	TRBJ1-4	TGCAGTGGGACAGCAAATGAAAAACTGTTTTTT	CSGTANEKLFF
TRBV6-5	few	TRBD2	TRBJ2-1	TGTGCCAGCAGTAGCCCTAGCGGACCCTACAATGAGCAGTTCTTC	CASSSPSGPYNEQFF
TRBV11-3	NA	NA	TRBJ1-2	TGTGCCAGCAGCTCCCGGACAGCGGCTATCGACTATGGCTACACCTTC	CASSSRTAAIDYGYTF
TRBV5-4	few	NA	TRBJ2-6	TGTGCCAGCAGTCTGGGGGGCTCTGGGGCCAACGTCCTGACTTTC	CASSLGGSGANVLTF
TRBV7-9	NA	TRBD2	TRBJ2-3	TGTGCCAGCAGCCCCCTCTTGACTAGCGGGGTTACCACAGATACGCAGTATTTT	CASSPLLTSGVTTDTQYF
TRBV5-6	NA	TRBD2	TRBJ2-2	TGTGCCAGCAGCCCACCGACTAGCGGCGGCACCGGGGAGCTGTTTTTT	CASSPPTSGGTGELFF
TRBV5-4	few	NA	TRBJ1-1	TGTGCCAGCAGCTTGAGGGGGACTGAAGCTTTCTTT	CASSLRGTEAFF
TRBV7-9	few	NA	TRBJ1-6	TGTGCCAGCAGCTTAGACAGGTTGTCCCTCCACTTT	CASSLDRLSLHF
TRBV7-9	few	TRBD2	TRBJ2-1	TGTGCCAGCAGCTTAGCGCGAAGCGGGAGACGCAATGAGCAGTTCTTC	CASSLARSGRRNEQFF
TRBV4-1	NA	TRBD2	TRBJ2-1	TGCGCCAGCAGCCAAGGCGGGAGCTCCTACAATGAGCAGTTCTTC	CASSQGGSSYNEQFF
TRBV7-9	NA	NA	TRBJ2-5	TGTGCCAGCGGGCAGCAAGAGACCCAGTACTTC	CASGQQETQYF
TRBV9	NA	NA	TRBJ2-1	TGTGCCAGCAGCGTATTAGCGGAAGGGTCCTACAATGAGCAGTTCTTC	CASSVLAEGSYNEQFF
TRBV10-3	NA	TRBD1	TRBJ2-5	TGTGCCACCCGACAGGGGTCCCAGGAGACCCAGTACTTC	CATRQGSQETQYF
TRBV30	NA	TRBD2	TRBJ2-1	TGTGCCTGGAGCCTATTTAGGACTAGCGGGAGGAACTACAATGAGCAGTTCTTC	CAWSLFRTSGRNYNEQFF
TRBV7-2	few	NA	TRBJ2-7	TGTGCCAGCAGCCCCGGAGGAAGGCTTTACTTC	CASSPGGRLYF
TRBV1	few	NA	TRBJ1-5	TGCACCAGCAGCCATTTGGGACAGCTCTATAGCAATCAGCCCCAGCATTTT	CTSSHLGQLYSNQPQHF
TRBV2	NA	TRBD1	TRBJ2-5	TGTGCCAGCAGGGCACAGGGGGCCAGCCAAGAGACCCAGTACTTC	CASRAQGASQETQYF